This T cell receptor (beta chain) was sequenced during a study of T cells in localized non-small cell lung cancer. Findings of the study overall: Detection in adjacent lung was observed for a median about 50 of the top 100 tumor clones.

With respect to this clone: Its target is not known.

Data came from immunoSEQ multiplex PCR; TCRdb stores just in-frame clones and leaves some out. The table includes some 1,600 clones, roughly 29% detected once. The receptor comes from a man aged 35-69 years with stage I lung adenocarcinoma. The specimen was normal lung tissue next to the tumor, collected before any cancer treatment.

DNA of the CDR3: TGTGCCTGGAGTGGCTCCGGGACAGGGGGATATAGGGGCTACACCTTC. Translated, it gives CAWSGSGTGGYRGYTF. The V call is TRBV30, the J call TRBJ1-2, with 11 bases fitting TRBD1. This CDR3 spans 16 amino acids. Germline-derived CDR1 and CDR2 are GTSNPN and SVGIG (reference sequence). After removal of 1 base from V and 8 bases from J, the junction contained 12 bases not matched to a gene. Based on the CDR3 plus reference TRBV30 and TRBJ1-2, the full variable domain is SQTIHQWPATLVQPVGSPLSLECTVEGTSNPNLYWYRQAAGRGLQLLFYSVGIGQISSEVPQNLSASRPQDRQFILSSKKLLLSDSGFYLCAWSGSGTGGYRGYTFGSGTRLTVV.